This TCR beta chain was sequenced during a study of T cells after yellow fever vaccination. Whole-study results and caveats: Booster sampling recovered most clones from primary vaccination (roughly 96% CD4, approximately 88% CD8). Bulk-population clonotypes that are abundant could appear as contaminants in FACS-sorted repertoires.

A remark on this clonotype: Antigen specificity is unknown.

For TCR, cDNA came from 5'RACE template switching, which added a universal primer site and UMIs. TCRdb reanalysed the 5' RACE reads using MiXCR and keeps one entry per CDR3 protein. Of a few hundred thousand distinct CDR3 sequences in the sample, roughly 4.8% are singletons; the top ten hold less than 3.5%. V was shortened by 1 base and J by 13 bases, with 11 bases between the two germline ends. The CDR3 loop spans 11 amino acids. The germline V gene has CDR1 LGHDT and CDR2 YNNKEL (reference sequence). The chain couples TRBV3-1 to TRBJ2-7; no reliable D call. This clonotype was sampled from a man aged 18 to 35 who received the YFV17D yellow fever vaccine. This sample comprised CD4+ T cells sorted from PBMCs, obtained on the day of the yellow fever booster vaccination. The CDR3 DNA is TGTGCCAGCAGCCAAGCCGCAGTTTTCTACTTC. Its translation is CASSQAAVFYF.